Here is one TCR beta chain with its context. Its cognate antigen is unknown. The assay was immunoSEQ multiplex PCR, and TCRdb's table has in-frame clones only and misses some. The data hold 25,000 to 30,000 clones, with about four fifths observed a single time. These data are taken from a study of T cells in localized non-small cell lung cancer. General study results and limits: Within adjacent lung there appeared a median approximately 58 of the top 100 tumor clones.

CDR1 is SGHDT and CDR2 is YYEEEE in the germline V gene. There are 15 residues in the CDR3. Trimming stripped 3 bases from V and 4 bases from J, with 17 bases between. V is TRBV5-6 and J is TRBJ2-7, with D maybe TRBD2 (6 bases). The specimen was peripheral blood mononuclear cells, collected before any cancer treatment. The clonotype was recovered from a man between 40 and 69 years old with stage III lung adenocarcinoma. CDR3 nucleotides: TGTGCCAGCAGCTCCCTAGGAGGGCCGGCTTACGAGCAGTACGTC. As protein: CASSSLGGPAYEQYV.